This is a list of T cell receptor beta chains from one sample in a study of cytomegalovirus exposure and HLA in healthy donors. The repertoire was sequenced with immunoSEQ multiplex PCR; TCRdb's copy has only in-frame clones and lacks some. The sample yields about 140,000 clones, around four fifths seen once. The sample consisted of PBMCs. The source is a male donor in good health and CMV-seronegative. Both conserved end residues are part of each CDR3. Each record gives: D gene, J gene, V gene, clone size, CDR3 protein, CDR3 DNA. A D gene is named only where the DNA matches it firmly. Clone size appears in some rows only: once, few, many, or a class for an expanded clone.

TRBD1,TRBJ2-7,TRBV10-3,once,CAIRGQDEQYF,TGTGCCATCAGGGGACAGGACGAGCAGTACTTC
-,TRBJ2-1,TRBV11-2,-,CASSVFLGEDEQFF,TGTGCCAGCAGCGTCTTCCTAGGGGAGGATGAGCAGTTCTTC
TRBD2,TRBJ2-1,TRBV5-8,-,CASCGTSGVSSYNEQFF,TGTGCCAGCTGCGGGACTAGCGGGGTTAGCTCCTACAATGAGCAGTTCTTC
-,TRBJ1-4,TRBV4-1,-,CASSQAPPGINWVGLFF,TGCGCCAGCAGCCAAGCCCCCCCGGGAATAAATTGGGTAGGACTGTTTTTT
-,TRBJ2-5,TRBV19,-,CASSTAGQETQYF,TGTGCCAGTAGCACGGCCGGGCAAGAGACCCAGTACTTC
-,TRBJ1-5,TRBV6-1,-,CASSRVGNQPQHF,TGTGCCAGCAGTAGAGTGGGCAATCAGCCCCAGCATTTT
TRBD2,TRBJ2-1,TRBV6-1,-,CASSLAGAGNEQFF,TGTGCCAGTTCACTAGCGGGGGCCGGAAATGAGCAGTTCTTC
-,TRBJ2-5,TRBV18,-,CASSRLAGRQETQYF,TGTGCCAGCTCACGACTGGCAGGGCGCCAAGAGACCCAGTACTTC
TRBD1,TRBJ1-5,TRBV28,-,CASGTENQPQHF,TGTGCCAGCGGGACAGAGAATCAGCCCCAGCATTTT
TRBD2,TRBJ2-3,TRBV5-8,few,CASSLGASRGGTDTQYF,TGTGCCAGCAGCTTGGGGGCGTCGCGGGGGGGCACAGATACGCAGTATTTT
-,TRBJ1-5,TRBV5-1,-,CASSLGAQSKGQPQHF,TGCGCCAGCAGCTTGGGGGCCCAAAGCAAGGGGCAGCCCCAGCATTTT
-,TRBJ2-7,TRBV18,-,CASSPHPGNTYEQYF,TGTGCCAGCTCACCACACCCAGGGAATACCTACGAGCAGTACTTC
-,TRBJ2-3,TRBV5-1,-,CASSLASASNTDTQYF,TGCGCCAGCAGCTTGGCAAGCGCTTCTAACACAGATACGCAGTATTTT
-,TRBJ1-4,TRBV7-9,-,CSSSLGLGEKLFF,TGTTCCAGCAGCTTAGGTCTCGGTGAAAAACTGTTTTTT
-,TRBJ2-5,TRBV2,-,CASSRAPSGETQYF,TGTGCCAGCTCAAGAGCGCCCAGTGGGGAGACCCAGTACTTC
-,TRBJ1-5,TRBV4-3,-,CASSQDLGVWQPQHF,TGCGCCAGCAGCCAAGATCTCGGGGTTTGGCAGCCCCAGCATTTT
TRBD1,TRBJ1-3,TRBV11-2,-,CASSLPPGTGSGNTIYF,TGTGCCAGCAGCTTGCCCCCCGGGACAGGGTCTGGAAACACCATATATTTT
-,TRBJ2-7,TRBV7-2,-,CASSQGGRYEQYF,TGTGCCAGCAGCCAAGGAGGAAGGTACGAGCAGTACTTC
-,TRBJ2-4,TRBV5-4,-,CASSLGSPAKNIQYF,TGTGCCAGCAGCTTGGGCAGTCCAGCCAAAAACATTCAGTACTTC
-,TRBJ2-1,TRBV7-2,-,CASSLERSSYNEQFF,TGTGCCAGCAGCTTAGAGCGAAGCTCCTACAATGAGCAGTTCTTC
TRBD2,TRBJ2-1,TRBV4-2,-,CASSHTSGEYNEQFF,TGTGCCAGCAGCCACACTAGCGGGGAGTACAATGAGCAGTTCTTC
-,TRBJ2-3,TRBV5-4,-,CASSLDSGVLTDTQYF,TGTGCCAGCAGCTTGGACTCAGGGGTCCTAACAGATACGCAGTATTTT
-,TRBJ2-3,TRBV5-1,-,CASSLDPAVSTDTQYF,TGCGCCAGCAGCTTGGACCCCGCAGTAAGCACAGATACGCAGTATTTT
TRBD2,TRBJ2-7,TRBV29-1,few,CSFSRTSDWDEQYF,TGCAGCTTCAGCCGGACTAGCGATTGGGACGAGCAGTACTTC
TRBD2,TRBJ2-2,TRBV4-1,-,CASSQDRLAGGELFF,TGCGCCAGCAGCCAAGATCGACTAGCGGGCGGGGAGCTGTTTTTT
TRBD2,TRBJ2-1,TRBV29-1,-,CSAKIGAGVGDEQFF,TGCAGCGCTAAAATAGGAGCGGGAGTCGGGGATGAGCAGTTCTTC
TRBD1,TRBJ2-7,TRBV28,-,CASTRGQGAYEQYF,TGTGCCAGCACCCGGGGACAGGGGGCCTACGAGCAGTACTTC
-,TRBJ2-7,TRBV20-1,-,CSVRRDYEQYF,TGCAGTGTTCGCAGGGATTACGAGCAGTACTTC
TRBD1,TRBJ2-5,TRBV7-8,-,CASSSTGAQETQYF,TGTGCCAGCAGCTCGACAGGGGCACAAGAGACCCAGTACTTC
-,TRBJ1-2,TRBV5-1,-,CASSLDQGPYYGYTF,TGCGCCAGCAGCTTGGATCAGGGGCCGTACTATGGCTACACCTTC
-,TRBJ2-7,TRBV5-8,-,CASSRTGSGAYEQYF,TGTGCCAGCAGCCGAACAGGGTCCGGAGCTTACGAGCAGTACTTC
TRBD2,TRBJ2-3,TRBV6-4,-,CASSPISGAGGVDTQYF,TGTGCCAGCAGTCCGATAAGTGGAGCGGGGGGTGTGGATACGCAGTATTTT
-,TRBJ2-5,TRBV5-4,-,CASSLTHLLQETQYF,TGTGCCAGCAGCTTAACACACCTGCTCCAAGAGACCCAGTACTTC
TRBD2,TRBJ2-5,TRBV30,-,CAWSVGLADKETQYF,TGTGCCTGGAGTGTAGGTCTAGCGGATAAAGAGACCCAGTACTTC
-,TRBJ2-1,TRBV2,-,CASSVSAGTHNEQFF,TGTGCCAGCAGTGTAAGCGCTGGGACACACAATGAGCAGTTCTTC
-,TRBJ1-2,TRBV9,-,CASSAAGGVYGYTF,TGTGCCAGCAGCGCCGCGGGTGGGGTCTATGGCTACACCTTC
-,TRBJ1-3,TRBV7-9,few,CASSFLQGGNTIYF,TGTGCCAGCAGCTTTTTGCAGGGAGGAAACACCATATATTTT
-,TRBJ2-3,TRBV4-1,-,CASSQGLTDTQYF,TGCGCCAGCAGCCAGGGACTGACAGATACGCAGTATTTT
TRBD1,TRBJ2-2,TRBV7-6,once,CASSTEIGQGLFF,TGTGCCAGCAGCACCGAAATAGGACAGGGGCTGTTTTTT
TRBD1,TRBJ1-1,TRBV7-2,-,CASSSTYRGPEAFF,TGTGCCAGCAGCTCAACTTACAGGGGGCCGGAAGCTTTCTTT
TRBD1,TRBJ2-6,TRBV28,-,CASSLGTARRSGANVLTF,TGTGCCAGCAGTTTAGGGACAGCCCGAAGGTCCGGGGCCAACGTCCTGACTTTC
TRBD1,TRBJ1-2,TRBV19,-,CASSPTGPYGYTF,TGTGCCAGTAGTCCGACAGGGCCCTATGGCTACACCTTC
-,TRBJ1-3,TRBV7-2,-,CASSLEPGNTIYF,TGTGCCAGCAGCTTAGAGCCTGGAAACACCATATATTTT
-,TRBJ1-2,TRBV2,-,CASSETRFYGYTF,TGTGCCAGCAGTGAAACGCGGTTCTATGGCTACACCTTC
-,TRBJ2-7,TRBV14,few,CASSQWPWSSYEQYF,TGTGCCAGCAGCCAATGGCCATGGAGCTCCTACGAGCAGTACTTC
-,TRBJ1-1,TRBV6-5,-,CASSYSGAVNTEAFF,TGTGCCAGCAGTTACAGCGGGGCAGTGAACACTGAAGCTTTCTTT
TRBD1,TRBJ1-6,TRBV30,few,CAWSTGVDNSPLHF,TGTGCCTGGAGTACAGGGGTTGATAATTCACCCCTCCACTTT
TRBD2,TRBJ2-5,TRBV7-2,few,CASSPGGPVVVETQYF,TGTGCCAGCAGCCCGGGGGGTCCTGTGGTCGTAGAGACCCAGTACTTC
-,TRBJ1-3,TRBV7-6,-,CASSPGRGFELDSGNTIYF,TGTGCCAGCAGCCCCGGAAGAGGGTTCGAGTTAGACTCTGGAAACACCATATATTTT
-,TRBJ1-4,TRBV5-1,-,CASSLAPANEKLFF,TGCGCCAGCAGCTTGGCCCCTGCTAATGAAAAACTGTTTTTT
-,TRBJ2-4,TRBV29-1,-,CSVRGCLAKNIQYF,TGCAGCGTTAGAGGGTGCCTAGCCAAAAACATTCAGTACTTC
TRBD2,TRBJ2-1,TRBV13,-,CASSWDPTSVGYNEQFF,TGTGCCAGCAGCTGGGACCCCACTAGCGTCGGCTACAATGAGCAGTTCTTC
TRBD2,TRBJ2-3,TRBV7-6,once,CASSSLAGGQQDTQYF,TGTGCCAGCAGCTCCTTAGCGGGGGGGCAGCAGGATACGCAGTATTTT
-,TRBJ2-7,TRBV18,-,CASSETAYEQYF,TGTGCCAGCTCAGAGACAGCTTACGAGCAGTACTTC
-,TRBJ2-7,TRBV15,-,CATSDRLGYEQYF,TGTGCCACCAGTGACAGGCTAGGCTACGAGCAGTACTTC
TRBD1,TRBJ1-3,TRBV7-9,-,CASSLGTGSGNTIYF,TGTGCCAGCAGCCTAGGGACAGGCTCTGGAAACACCATATATTTT
TRBD1,TRBJ2-7,TRBV15,-,CATSRFVGQGYNEQYF,TGTGCCACCAGCAGGTTTGTTGGACAGGGCTACAACGAGCAGTACTTC